This TCR beta chain stems from a study of cytomegalovirus exposure and HLA in healthy donors. Study results and caveats: It was reported in a later analysis that an Asian-associated ancestry cluster showed fewer N-insertions than the 666-donor mean.

Primers for the PCR totalled 60 Vbeta and 13 Jbeta. Libraries were prepared by immunoSEQ multiplex PCR; TCRdb keeps only in-frame clonotypes and omits some of them. The data show some 160,000 clones, 78% seen once. V was clipped by 4 bases and J by 1 base, with 7 bases between them. Germline CDR1 reads MDHEN; CDR2 reads SYDVKM. The CDR3 length is 13 residues. As for this clone: What it recognizes is unknown.

The receptor's source is a woman aged 40 to 55 in good health and CMV-seropositive. This chain uses TRBV28 with TRBJ1-2; D is unclear. The material sequenced was PBMCs. CDR3 in DNA: TGTGCCAGCAGTTACAGCAGTAACTATGGCTACACCTTC. Its protein product is CASSYSSNYGYTF.